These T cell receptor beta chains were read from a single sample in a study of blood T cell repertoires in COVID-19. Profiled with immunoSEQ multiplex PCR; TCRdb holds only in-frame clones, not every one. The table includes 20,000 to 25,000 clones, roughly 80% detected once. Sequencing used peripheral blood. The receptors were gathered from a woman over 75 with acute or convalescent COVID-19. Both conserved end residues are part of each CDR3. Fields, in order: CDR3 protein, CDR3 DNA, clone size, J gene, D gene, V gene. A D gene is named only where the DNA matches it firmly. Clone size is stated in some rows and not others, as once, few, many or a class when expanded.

cdr3_aa: CASSPGQGNTEAFF
cdr3_nt: TGTGCCAGCTCACCGGGACAGGGGAACACTGAAGCTTTCTTT
clone_size: -
j_call: TRBJ1-1
d_call: TRBD1
v_call: TRBV18

cdr3_aa: CASSRDRPNSGANVLTF
cdr3_nt: TGTGCCAGTAGTAGGGACAGACCCAACTCTGGGGCCAACGTCCTGACTTTC
clone_size: -
j_call: TRBJ2-6
d_call: TRBD1
v_call: TRBV19

cdr3_aa: CASSPRTSGVQNTQYF
cdr3_nt: TGTGCCAGCAGCCCCAGGACTAGCGGGGTCCAGAATACGCAGTATTTT
clone_size: -
j_call: TRBJ2-3
d_call: TRBD2
v_call: TRBV7-2

cdr3_aa: CASRRQGFPTQYF
cdr3_nt: TGTGCCAGCAGGCGACAGGGGTTCCCTACGCAGTATTTT
clone_size: -
j_call: TRBJ2-3
d_call: TRBD1
v_call: TRBV6-5

cdr3_aa: CASSLEVAMTNTEAFF
cdr3_nt: TGTGCCAGCAGCTTAGAGGTAGCTATGACGAACACTGAAGCTTTCTTT
clone_size: few
j_call: TRBJ1-1
d_call: -
v_call: TRBV7-2

cdr3_aa: CASSVVASGGTDTQYF
cdr3_nt: TGTGCCAGCAGCGTAGTTGCCAGCGGAGGCACAGATACGCAGTATTTT
clone_size: -
j_call: TRBJ2-3
d_call: -
v_call: TRBV9

cdr3_aa: CATNGRERETQYF
cdr3_nt: TGTGCCACGAACGGGAGGGAGCGAGAGACCCAGTACTTC
clone_size: -
j_call: TRBJ2-5
d_call: TRBD2
v_call: TRBV19

cdr3_aa: CATSGPNTEAFF
cdr3_nt: TGTGCCACCTCAGGGCCGAACACTGAAGCTTTCTTT
clone_size: -
j_call: TRBJ1-1
d_call: -
v_call: TRBV24-1

cdr3_aa: CASSLALAGETQYF
cdr3_nt: TGTGCCAGCAGCTTAGCACTAGCGGGCGAGACCCAGTACTTC
clone_size: -
j_call: TRBJ2-5
d_call: TRBD2
v_call: TRBV7-6

cdr3_aa: CASSEAQDYGYTF
cdr3_nt: TGTGCCAGCAGTGAAGCACAGGACTATGGCTACACCTTC
clone_size: -
j_call: TRBJ1-2
d_call: -
v_call: TRBV25-1

cdr3_aa: CASSLGVPGANVLTF
cdr3_nt: TGTGCCAGCAGCTTAGGAGTCCCGGGGGCCAACGTCCTGACTTTC
clone_size: -
j_call: TRBJ2-6
d_call: -
v_call: TRBV7-9

cdr3_aa: CASSLIRSTDTQYF
cdr3_nt: TGTGCCAGCAGTTTAATCCGGAGCACAGATACGCAGTATTTT
clone_size: -
j_call: TRBJ2-3
d_call: -
v_call: TRBV27

cdr3_aa: CACPRKGADYGYTF
cdr3_nt: TGTGCCTGTCCCCGAAAGGGGGCGGACTATGGCTACACCTTC
clone_size: -
j_call: TRBJ1-2
d_call: TRBD1
v_call: TRBV30

cdr3_aa: CASSLGQHNEQFF
cdr3_nt: TGTGCCAGCAGCCTGGGACAGCACAATGAGCAGTTCTTC
clone_size: -
j_call: TRBJ2-1
d_call: TRBD1
v_call: TRBV9

cdr3_aa: CASSLQGNQPQHF
cdr3_nt: TGTGCCAGCAGCCTGCAGGGAAATCAGCCCCAGCATTTT
clone_size: -
j_call: TRBJ1-5
d_call: -
v_call: TRBV5-4

cdr3_aa: CASSSRQVEQYF
cdr3_nt: TGTGCCAGCAGCTCCCGACAGGTCGAGCAGTACTTC
clone_size: -
j_call: TRBJ2-7
d_call: -
v_call: TRBV3-1/TRBV3-2

cdr3_aa: CAWSAGSSGNTIYF
cdr3_nt: TGTGCCTGGAGCGCCGGGAGCTCTGGAAACACCATATATTTT
clone_size: -
j_call: TRBJ1-3
d_call: -
v_call: TRBV30

cdr3_aa: CASMGLGPLNSPLHF
cdr3_nt: TGTGCCAGCATGGGGCTAGGACCCCTTAATTCACCCCTCCACTTT
clone_size: -
j_call: TRBJ1-6
d_call: -
v_call: TRBV7-9

cdr3_aa: CASSQDPGQGGDQPQHF
cdr3_nt: TGCGCCAGCAGCCAAGATCCTGGACAGGGAGGAGATCAGCCCCAGCATTTT
clone_size: -
j_call: TRBJ1-5
d_call: TRBD1
v_call: TRBV4-3

cdr3_aa: CASSNRADTEAFF
cdr3_nt: TGTGCCAGTAGTAACAGGGCGGACACTGAAGCTTTCTTT
clone_size: -
j_call: TRBJ1-1
d_call: -
v_call: TRBV19

cdr3_aa: CASSYSSIVGYNEQFF
cdr3_nt: TGTGCCAGCAGTTACTCGAGCATCGTCGGTTACAATGAGCAGTTCTTC
clone_size: -
j_call: TRBJ2-1
d_call: -
v_call: TRBV6-6

cdr3_aa: CATSRGGATSNTEAFF
cdr3_nt: TGTGCCACCAGCAGGGGGGGGGCGACTTCGAACACTGAAGCTTTCTTT
clone_size: -
j_call: TRBJ1-1
d_call: -
v_call: TRBV15

cdr3_aa: CASSLGQGAAVTEAFF
cdr3_nt: TGTGCCAGCAGCTTGGGGCAGGGGGCGGCCGTCACTGAAGCTTTCTTT
clone_size: -
j_call: TRBJ1-1
d_call: TRBD1
v_call: TRBV5-4

cdr3_aa: CASSPRTGFNEQFF
cdr3_nt: TGTGCCAGTAGTCCCCGGACTGGTTTCAATGAGCAGTTCTTC
clone_size: -
j_call: TRBJ2-1
d_call: -
v_call: TRBV19

cdr3_aa: CASSARGGQGKGEQYF
cdr3_nt: TGTGCCAGCAGTGCCCGAGGGGGACAGGGGAAAGGGGAGCAGTACTTC
clone_size: -
j_call: TRBJ2-7
d_call: TRBD1
v_call: TRBV25-1

cdr3_aa: CASSAAHRGRDQPQHF
cdr3_nt: TGTGCCAGCAGTGCAGCTCACAGGGGAAGGGATCAGCCCCAGCATTTT
clone_size: -
j_call: TRBJ1-5
d_call: TRBD1
v_call: TRBV6-2/TRBV6-3

cdr3_aa: CASSQGFAGVMYEQYF
cdr3_nt: TGCGCCAGCAGCCAAGGTTTCGCGGGAGTAATGTACGAGCAGTACTTC
clone_size: -
j_call: TRBJ2-7
d_call: TRBD2
v_call: TRBV4-1

cdr3_aa: CASSGQVEKLFF
cdr3_nt: TGTGCCAGCAGCGGACAGGTTGAAAAACTGTTTTTT
clone_size: -
j_call: TRBJ1-4
d_call: TRBD1
v_call: TRBV6-5

cdr3_aa: CASHAGRQLYGYTF
cdr3_nt: TGTGCCAGCCATGCGGGGAGGCAGCTCTATGGCTACACCTTC
clone_size: once
j_call: TRBJ1-2
d_call: -
v_call: TRBV18

cdr3_aa: CASRDTSGATEAFF
cdr3_nt: TGTGCCAGCAGAGACACCTCAGGGGCTACTGAAGCTTTCTTT
clone_size: -
j_call: TRBJ1-1
d_call: -
v_call: TRBV3-1/TRBV3-2

cdr3_aa: CASSGTGGRQPQHF
cdr3_nt: TGTGCCAGTAGCGGGACAGGGGGCCGTCAGCCCCAGCATTTT
clone_size: few
j_call: TRBJ1-5
d_call: TRBD1
v_call: TRBV19

cdr3_aa: CASRVGGSGANVLTF
cdr3_nt: TGTGCCAGTAGGGTAGGAGGGTCTGGGGCCAACGTCCTGACTTTC
clone_size: -
j_call: TRBJ2-6
d_call: -
v_call: TRBV19

cdr3_aa: CGSTGKPGELFF
cdr3_nt: TGTGGATCAACGGGGAAACCCGGGGAGCTGTTTTTT
clone_size: -
j_call: TRBJ2-2
d_call: -
v_call: TRBV6-4

cdr3_aa: CAWNSYNEQFF
cdr3_nt: TGTGCCTGGAACAGCTACAATGAGCAGTTCTTC
clone_size: -
j_call: TRBJ2-1
d_call: -
v_call: TRBV30

cdr3_aa: CSVEEGGQDIQYF
cdr3_nt: TGCAGCGTTGAAGAGGGAGGGCAGGACATTCAGTACTTC
clone_size: -
j_call: TRBJ2-4
d_call: TRBD2
v_call: TRBV29-1

cdr3_aa: CASREPGTEAFF
cdr3_nt: TGCGCCAGCAGGGAGCCGGGCACTGAAGCTTTCTTT
clone_size: -
j_call: TRBJ1-1
d_call: -
v_call: TRBV5-1

cdr3_aa: CASRGDSLNYGYTF
cdr3_nt: TGTGCCAGCAGGGGGGACTCGTTAAACTATGGCTACACCTTC
clone_size: -
j_call: TRBJ1-2
d_call: -
v_call: TRBV13

cdr3_aa: CASSQEPFSGRSSYEQYF
cdr3_nt: TGTGCCAGCAGCCAAGAACCCTTTAGCGGGAGGAGCTCCTACGAGCAGTACTTC
clone_size: -
j_call: TRBJ2-7
d_call: TRBD2
v_call: TRBV3-1/TRBV3-2

cdr3_aa: CASSLGTARETQYF
cdr3_nt: TGTGCCAGCAGCCTAGGGACAGCCCGGGAGACCCAGTACTTC
clone_size: once
j_call: TRBJ2-5
d_call: TRBD1
v_call: TRBV7-9

cdr3_aa: CASSPGGNTYNEQFF
cdr3_nt: TGTGCCAGCAGCCCAGGGGGGAACACCTACAATGAGCAGTTCTTC
clone_size: -
j_call: TRBJ2-1
d_call: -
v_call: TRBV9

cdr3_aa: CASSYQRYYEQYF
cdr3_nt: TGTGCCAGCAGTTATCAGAGGTACTACGAGCAGTACTTC
clone_size: -
j_call: TRBJ2-7
d_call: -
v_call: TRBV6-2/TRBV6-3

cdr3_aa: CASSSRQTSGIYNEQFF
cdr3_nt: TGTGCCAGCAGCTCACGTCAGACTAGCGGAATCTACAATGAGCAGTTCTTC
clone_size: -
j_call: TRBJ2-1
d_call: TRBD2
v_call: TRBV11-3

cdr3_aa: CASTSGGGSTDTQYF
cdr3_nt: TGTGCCAGCACATCTGGCGGCGGGAGCACAGATACGCAGTATTTT
clone_size: -
j_call: TRBJ2-3
d_call: -
v_call: TRBV6-6

cdr3_aa: CASVSGQDTEAFF
cdr3_nt: TGTGCCAGCGTCTCGGGACAGGACACTGAAGCTTTCTTT
clone_size: once
j_call: TRBJ1-1
d_call: TRBD1
v_call: TRBV2

cdr3_aa: CASTRGGGTEAFF
cdr3_nt: TGTGCCAGCACCCGTGGGGGAGGCACTGAAGCTTTCTTT
clone_size: -
j_call: TRBJ1-1
d_call: -
v_call: TRBV3-1/TRBV3-2

cdr3_aa: CATSDSTAYSNQPQHF
cdr3_nt: TGTGCCACCAGTGATTCGACAGCATATAGCAATCAGCCCCAGCATTTT
clone_size: -
j_call: TRBJ1-5
d_call: -
v_call: TRBV24-1

cdr3_aa: CASSSGGAYNEQFF
cdr3_nt: TGTGCCAGCAGTTCCGGGGGTGCCTACAATGAGCAGTTCTTC
clone_size: -
j_call: TRBJ2-1
d_call: -
v_call: TRBV6-5

cdr3_aa: CASSVEQTSGNTIYF
cdr3_nt: TGTGCCAGCAGCGTAGAACAAACCTCTGGAAACACCATATATTTT
clone_size: -
j_call: TRBJ1-3
d_call: -
v_call: TRBV9